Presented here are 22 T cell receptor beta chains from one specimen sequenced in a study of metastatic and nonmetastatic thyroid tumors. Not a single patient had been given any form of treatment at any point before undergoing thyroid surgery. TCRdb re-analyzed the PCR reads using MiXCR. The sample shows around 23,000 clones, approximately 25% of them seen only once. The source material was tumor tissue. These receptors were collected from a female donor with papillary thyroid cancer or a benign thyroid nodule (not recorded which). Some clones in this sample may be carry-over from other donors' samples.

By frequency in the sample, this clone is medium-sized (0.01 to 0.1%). The CDR3 DNA reads TGTGCCAGCAGCTTAGGGGGAAACTCCTACGAGCAGTACTTC. Translation gives CASSLGGNSYEQYF. The V gene is TRBV7-2, the J gene TRBJ2-7, with D hard to call. The CDR3 totals 14 residues. V was trimmed by 1 base and J by 0 bases, leaving 7 bases between them. CDR1 and CDR2 (germline): SGHTA, FQGNSA.

The CDR3 DNA sequence: TGTGCCACCAGAGACTCGGGACAGGGCGAAGCCGGGGAGCTGTTTTTT. This gives the protein CATRDSGQGEAGELFF. V is TRBV24-1 and J is TRBJ2-2; TRBD1 aligns across 9 bases. From germline, CDR1 is KGHDR and CDR2 SFDVKD. The CDR3 extends over 16 amino acids. Losses at the gene ends were 7 bases for V and 6 bases for J; bases not matched to a gene: 11.

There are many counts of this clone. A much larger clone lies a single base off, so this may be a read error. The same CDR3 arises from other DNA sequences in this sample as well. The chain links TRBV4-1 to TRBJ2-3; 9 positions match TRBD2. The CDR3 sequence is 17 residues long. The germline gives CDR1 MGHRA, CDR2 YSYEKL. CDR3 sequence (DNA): TGCGCCAGCAGCCAAGTGCCAGCGGGGGGACTCACAGACACGCAGTATTTT. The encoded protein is CASSQVPAGGLTDTQYF.

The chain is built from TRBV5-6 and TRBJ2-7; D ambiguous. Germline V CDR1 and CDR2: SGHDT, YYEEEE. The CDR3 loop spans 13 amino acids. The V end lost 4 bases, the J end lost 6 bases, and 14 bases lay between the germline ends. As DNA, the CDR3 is TGTGCCAGCAGCAAAGGGAACCCCTCCGAGCAGTACTTC. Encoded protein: CASSKGNPSEQYF.

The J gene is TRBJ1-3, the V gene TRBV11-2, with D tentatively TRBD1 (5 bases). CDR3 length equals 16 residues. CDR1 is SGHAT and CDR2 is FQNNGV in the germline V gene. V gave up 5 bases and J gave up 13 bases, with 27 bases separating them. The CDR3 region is CASSRVAGVSGKTIYF. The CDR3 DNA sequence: TGTGCCAGCAGCCGCGTCGCGGGGGTATCGGGAAAAACAATATATTTT.

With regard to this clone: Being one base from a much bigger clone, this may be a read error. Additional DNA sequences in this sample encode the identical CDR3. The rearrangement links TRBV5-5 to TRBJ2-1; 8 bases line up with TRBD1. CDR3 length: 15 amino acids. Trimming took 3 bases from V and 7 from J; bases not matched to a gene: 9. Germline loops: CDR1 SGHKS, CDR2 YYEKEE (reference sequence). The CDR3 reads CASSSGTGGKNEQFF. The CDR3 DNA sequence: TGTGCCAGCAGCTCAGGGACAGGTGGAAAAAATGAGCAGTTCTTC.

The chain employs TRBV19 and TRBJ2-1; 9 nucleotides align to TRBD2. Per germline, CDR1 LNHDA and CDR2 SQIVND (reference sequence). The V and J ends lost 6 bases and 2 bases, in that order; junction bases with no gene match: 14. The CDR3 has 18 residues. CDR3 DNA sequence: TGTGCCAGTAGCCCGACTAGCGGTTGGGCATTTACCTACAATGAGCAGTTCTTC. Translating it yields CASSPTSGWAFTYNEQFF.

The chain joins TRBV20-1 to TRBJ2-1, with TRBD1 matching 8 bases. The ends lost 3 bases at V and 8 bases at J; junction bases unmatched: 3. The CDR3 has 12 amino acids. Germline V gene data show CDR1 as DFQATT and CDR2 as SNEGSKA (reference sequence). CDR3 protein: CSARNRGDEQFF. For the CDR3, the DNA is TGCAGTGCTAGGAACAGGGGGGATGAGCAGTTCTTC.

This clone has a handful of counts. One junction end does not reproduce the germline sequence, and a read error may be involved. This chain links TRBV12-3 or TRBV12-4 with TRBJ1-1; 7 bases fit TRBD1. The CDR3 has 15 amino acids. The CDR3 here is CVSIPRQGATAEAFF. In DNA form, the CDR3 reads TGTGTCAGCATTCCCCGACAGGGTGCAACGGCTGAAGCTTTCTTT.

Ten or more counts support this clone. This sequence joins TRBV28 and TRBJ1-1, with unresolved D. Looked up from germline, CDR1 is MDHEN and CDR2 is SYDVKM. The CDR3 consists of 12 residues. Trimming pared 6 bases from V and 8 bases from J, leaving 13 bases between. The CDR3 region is CASRAELVEAFF. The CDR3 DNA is TGTGCCAGCAGGGCGGAGTTAGTGGAAGCTTTCTTT.

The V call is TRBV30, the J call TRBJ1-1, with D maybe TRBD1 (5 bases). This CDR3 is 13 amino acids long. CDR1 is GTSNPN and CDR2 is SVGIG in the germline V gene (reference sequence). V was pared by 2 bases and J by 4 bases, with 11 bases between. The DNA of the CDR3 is TGTGCCTGGAGTCGATGGGGGAGCACTGAAGCTTTCTTT. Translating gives CAWSRWGSTEAFF.

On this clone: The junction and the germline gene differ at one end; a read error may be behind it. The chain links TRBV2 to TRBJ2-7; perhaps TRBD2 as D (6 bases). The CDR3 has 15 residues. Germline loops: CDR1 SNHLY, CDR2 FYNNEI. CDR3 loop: CASSETAGPPYERYF. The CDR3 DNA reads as TGTGCCAGCAGTGAGACGGCGGGGCCTCCCTACGAGCGGTACTTC. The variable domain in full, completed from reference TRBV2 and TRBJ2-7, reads EPEVTQTPSHQVTQMGQEVILRCVPISNHLYFYWYRQILGQKVEFLVSFYNNEISEKSEIFDDQFSVERPDGSNFTLKIRSTKLEDSAMYFCASSETAGPPYERYFGPGTRLTVT.

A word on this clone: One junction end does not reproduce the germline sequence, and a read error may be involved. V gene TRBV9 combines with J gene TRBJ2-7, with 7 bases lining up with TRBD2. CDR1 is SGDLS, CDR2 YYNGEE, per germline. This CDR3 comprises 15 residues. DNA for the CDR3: TGTGCCAGCAGCGCCGGTACTAGCGATTTTGACGAGCGGTACTTC. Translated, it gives CASSAGTSDFDERYF.

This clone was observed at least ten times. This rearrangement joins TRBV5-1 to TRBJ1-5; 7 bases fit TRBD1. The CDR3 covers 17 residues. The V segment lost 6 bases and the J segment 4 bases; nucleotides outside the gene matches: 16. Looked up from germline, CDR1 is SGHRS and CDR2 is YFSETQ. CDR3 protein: CASNNTGTVSRNQPQHF. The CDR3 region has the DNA TGCGCCAGCAACAACACTGGGACAGTCAGCCGGAATCAGCCCCAGCATTTT.

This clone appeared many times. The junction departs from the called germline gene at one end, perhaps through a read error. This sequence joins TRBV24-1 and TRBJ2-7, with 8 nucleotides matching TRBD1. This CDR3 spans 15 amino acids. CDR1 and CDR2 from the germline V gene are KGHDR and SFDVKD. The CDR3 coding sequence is TGTGCCACCAGTGACGCGACAGGGGCTACGTACGGGCAGTACTTC. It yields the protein CATSDATGATYGQYF.

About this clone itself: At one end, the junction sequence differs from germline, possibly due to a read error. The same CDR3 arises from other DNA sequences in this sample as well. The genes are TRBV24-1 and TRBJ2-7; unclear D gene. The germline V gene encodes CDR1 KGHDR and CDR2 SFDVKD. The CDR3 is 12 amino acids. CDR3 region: CATSDAAFEQYF. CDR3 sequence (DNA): TGTGCAACCAGTGATGCGGCGTTCGAGCAGTACTTC.

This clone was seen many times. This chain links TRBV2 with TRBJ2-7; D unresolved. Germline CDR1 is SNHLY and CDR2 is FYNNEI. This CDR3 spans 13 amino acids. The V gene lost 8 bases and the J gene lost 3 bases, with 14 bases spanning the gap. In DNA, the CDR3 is TGTGCCAGCTCGCCCCTGGCGGACTACGAGCAGTACTTC. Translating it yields CASSPLADYEQYF.

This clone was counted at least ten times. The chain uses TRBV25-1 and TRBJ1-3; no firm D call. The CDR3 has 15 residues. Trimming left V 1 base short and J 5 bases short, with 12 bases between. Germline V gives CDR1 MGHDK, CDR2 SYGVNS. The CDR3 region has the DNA TGTGCCAGCAGTGAATTCCCGGAAAACAGAAACACCATATATTTT. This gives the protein CASSEFPENRNTIYF.

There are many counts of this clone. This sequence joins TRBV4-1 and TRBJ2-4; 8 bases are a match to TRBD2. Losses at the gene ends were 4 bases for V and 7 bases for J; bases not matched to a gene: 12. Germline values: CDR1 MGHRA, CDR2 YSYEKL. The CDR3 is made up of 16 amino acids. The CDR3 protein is CASSPAGRGGGNIQYF. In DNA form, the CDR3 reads TGCGCCAGCAGCCCCGCCGGCCGGGGGGGTGGGAACATTCAGTACTTC.

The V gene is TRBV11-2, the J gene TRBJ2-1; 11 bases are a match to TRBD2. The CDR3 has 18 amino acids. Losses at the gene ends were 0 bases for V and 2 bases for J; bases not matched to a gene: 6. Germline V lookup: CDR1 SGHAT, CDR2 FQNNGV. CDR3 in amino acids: CASSLEGGTSGTYNEQFF. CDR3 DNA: TGTGCCAGCAGCTTAGAAGGAGGGACTAGCGGAACCTACAATGAGCAGTTCTTC.

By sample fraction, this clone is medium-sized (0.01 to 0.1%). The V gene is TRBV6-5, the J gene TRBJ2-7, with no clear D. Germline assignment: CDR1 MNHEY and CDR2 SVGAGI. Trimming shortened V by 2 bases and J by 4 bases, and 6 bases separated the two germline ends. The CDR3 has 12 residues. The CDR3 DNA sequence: TGTGCCAGCAGTTACCTGAATTACGAGCAGTACTTC. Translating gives CASSYLNYEQYF.

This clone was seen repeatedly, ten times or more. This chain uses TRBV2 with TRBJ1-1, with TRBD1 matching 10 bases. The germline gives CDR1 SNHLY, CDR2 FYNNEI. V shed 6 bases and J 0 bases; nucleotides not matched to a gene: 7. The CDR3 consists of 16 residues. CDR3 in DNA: TGTGCCAGCAGGGGGACCGGGACAGGGGTGAACACTGAAGCTTTCTTT. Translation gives CASRGTGTGVNTEAFF.